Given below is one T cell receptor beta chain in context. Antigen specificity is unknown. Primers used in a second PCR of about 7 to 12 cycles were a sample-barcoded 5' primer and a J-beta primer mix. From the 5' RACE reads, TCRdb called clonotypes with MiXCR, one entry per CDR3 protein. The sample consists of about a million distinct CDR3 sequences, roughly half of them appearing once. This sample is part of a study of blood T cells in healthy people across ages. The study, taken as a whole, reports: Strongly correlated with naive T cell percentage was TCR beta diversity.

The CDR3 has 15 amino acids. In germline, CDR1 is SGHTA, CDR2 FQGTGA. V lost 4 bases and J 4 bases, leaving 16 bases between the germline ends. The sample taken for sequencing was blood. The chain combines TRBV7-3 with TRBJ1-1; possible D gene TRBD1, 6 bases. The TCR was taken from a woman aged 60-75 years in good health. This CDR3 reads CASSSSRRTATEAFF. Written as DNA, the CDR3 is TGTGCCAGCAGCTCCTCCCGACGGACAGCCACTGAAGCTTTCTTT.